What follows are 24 T cell receptor beta chains derived from one specimen sequenced in a study of CD4 T cells in relation to SARS-CoV-2 and coronaviruses. Antigens of these TCRs are unknown. The unexposed donors gave CD4+ T cells in about 2011-2018, prior to COVID-19. After approximately ten days of culture, CD4+ T cells were isolated. This table comes from immunoSEQ multiplex PCR, and its TCRdb copy is limited to in-frame clones, with some not included. The sample carries more than 25,000 clones, about three quarters recorded once. The sequencing input was CD4+ T cells from PBMCs, cultured in vitro. These receptors all stem from a human donor in good health.

This chain connects TRBV30 to TRBJ2-6; D assignment may be TRBD1 or TRBD2 (5 bases each). The CDR3 has 19 amino acids. Germline-derived CDR1 and CDR2 are GTSNPN and SVGIG (reference sequence). V was shortened by 1 base and J by 0 bases, with 19 bases between the two germline ends. The CDR3 bases are TGTGCCTGGAGTGCCCCGGTGGTGGGGACGAGCTCTGGGGCCAACGTCCTGACTTTC. Residues: CAWSAPVVGTSSGANVLTF. Full variable domain (outside the CDR3, taken from reference TRBV30 and TRBJ2-6): SQTIHQWPATLVQPVGSPLSLECTVEGTSNPNLYWYRQAAGRGLQLLFYSVGIGQISSEVPQNLSASRPQDRQFILSSKKLLLSDSGFYLCAWSAPVVGTSSGANVLTFGAGSRLTVL.

J is TRBJ1-5 and V is TRBV4-3; the D is unclear. With 0 bases removed from V and 6 bases from J, the gap between germline ends came to 6 bases. Germline V gives CDR1 LGHNA, CDR2 YSLEER. The CDR3 is 13 residues long. Here the CDR3 reads CASSQDKGQPQHF. The CDR3 DNA is TGCGCCAGCAGCCAAGATAAGGGTCAGCCCCAGCATTTT.

The chain employs TRBV13 and TRBJ1-2, with unresolved D. V lost 5 bases to trimming and J lost 8 bases, with 18 bases between them. The CDR3 is 14 amino acids. The germline CDR1 and CDR2 sequences are PRHDT and FYEKMQ (reference sequence). The CDR3 sequence is CASSPLSILGGYTF. The DNA for the CDR3 is TGTGCCAGCAGCCCCCTTTCGATCCTGGGAGGCTACACCTTC. Based on the CDR3 plus reference TRBV13 and TRBJ1-2, the full variable domain is AAGVIQSPRHLIKEKRETATLKCYPIPRHDTVYWYQQGPGQDPQFLISFYEKMQSDKGSIPDRFSAQQFSDYHSELNMSSLELGDSALYFCASSPLSILGGYTFGSGTRLTVV.

The chain joins TRBV11-2 to TRBJ2-1, with TRBD1 matching 8 bases. The V segment lost 3 bases and the J segment 4 bases; nucleotides outside the gene matches: 5. The CDR3 is 15 amino acids. The V gene's germline CDR1 is SGHAT and CDR2 FQNNGV. CDR3 nucleotides: TGTGCCAGCAGCTTGACAGGGGACCCTTACAATGAGCAGTTCTTC. As protein: CASSLTGDPYNEQFF.

The rearrangement links TRBV9 to TRBJ1-2, with a weak D call TRBD1 (6 bases). The CDR3 extends over 13 amino acids. Trimming removed 2 bases at V and 7 bases at J, with 12 bases between. Germline values: CDR1 SGDLS, CDR2 YYNGEE. The CDR3 sequence is CASSVQGLGGYTF. The CDR3 DNA reads TGTGCCAGCAGCGTGCAGGGGCTAGGTGGCTACACCTTC.

The CDR3 coding sequence is TGTGCCAGTAGTATAATAGGGAACACCGGGGAGCTGTTTTTT. Its translation is CASSIIGNTGELFF. V is TRBV19 and J is TRBJ2-2; D is unclear. Trimming took off 2 bases at V and 1 base at J, with 5 bases between the two ends. The CDR3 length is 14 residues. Germline-derived CDR1 and CDR2 are LNHDA and SQIVND (reference sequence).

The rearrangement links TRBV11-3 to TRBJ2-1, with D maybe TRBD1 (5 bases). The germline V gene encodes CDR1 SGHNT and CDR2 YENEEA. The V end was cut by 6 bases, the J end by 9 bases, with 12 bases between. The CDR3 length is 12 residues. CDR3 sequence reads: CASSQGRAEQFF. DNA for the CDR3: TGTGCCAGCAGTCAGGGTCGGGCTGAGCAGTTCTTC.

This chain's CDR3 is CASKEGDSWNEQFF. In DNA form, the CDR3 reads TGCGCCAGCAAGGAAGGGGACTCATGGAATGAGCAGTTCTTC. The V and J genes are TRBV5-1 and TRBJ2-1; the D gene is possibly TRBD2 (6 bases). The CDR3 has 14 residues. V gave up 6 bases and J gave up 7 bases, with 17 bases separating them. The germline V gene has CDR1 SGHRS and CDR2 YFSETQ.

The J gene is TRBJ1-3, the V gene TRBV2; no clear D. Per germline, CDR1 SNHLY and CDR2 FYNNEI. This CDR3 region has 15 residues. The germline V and J ends were trimmed by 2 bases and 0 bases, with 8 bases remaining between them. The CDR3 region is CASSENPYSGNTIYF. DNA for the CDR3: TGTGCCAGCAGTGAAAACCCCTACTCTGGAAACACCATATATTTT.

The gene calls are TRBV7-6 and TRBJ2-1; 7 bases are shared with TRBD1. This CDR3 has 16 residues. Germline assignment: CDR1 SGHVS and CDR2 FNYEAQ. Losses at the gene ends were 2 bases for V and 4 bases for J; bases not matched to a gene: 8. The CDR3 region has the DNA TGTGCCAGCAGCTTACAGGACAGGACGGTATACAATGAGCAGTTCTTC. Translating gives CASSLQDRTVYNEQFF.

This clone came up once. This chain uses TRBV4-1 with TRBJ1-4; 7 bases are shared with TRBD1. Unmatched junction bases numbered 7, after V lost 4 bases and J lost 2 bases. There are 16 residues in the CDR3. Germline values: CDR1 MGHRA, CDR2 YSYEKL. DNA of the CDR3: TGCGCCAGCAGCCGGGGGGAGGGGGCGACTAATGAAAAACTGTTTTTT. This gives the protein CASSRGEGATNEKLFF.

The count of this clone is one. V gene TRBV7-2 combines with J gene TRBJ1-2; 10 bases fit TRBD1. This CDR3 is 15 amino acids long. Germline V CDR1 and CDR2: SGHTA, FQGNSA. The junction had 10 bases not matched to a gene; V was cut back by 5 bases and J by 7 bases. The CDR3 sequence is CASSPNGQGVGGYTF. CDR3 coding DNA: TGTGCCAGCAGCCCGAACGGACAGGGGGTAGGTGGCTACACCTTC.

This clone has only a few counts. The V call is TRBV10-3, the J call TRBJ1-1; D remains unclear. Germline CDR1 ENHRY, CDR2 SYGVKD. The V end was cut by 2 bases, the J end by 6 bases, with 7 bases between. The CDR3 covers 12 residues. The CDR3: CAISEGSPEAFF. The CDR3 bases are TGTGCCATCAGTGAGGGCAGTCCTGAAGCTTTCTTT.

J is TRBJ2-6 and V is TRBV2; 9 positions match TRBD2. The CDR3 sequence is 17 residues long. In germline, CDR1 is SNHLY, CDR2 FYNNEI. V lost 4 bases, J lost 2 bases, and 6 bases stayed unmatched. The CDR3 sequence is CASSGERGAPGANVLTF. The CDR3 coding sequence is TGTGCCAGCAGTGGGGAGCGGGGGGCCCCTGGGGCCAACGTCCTGACTTTC.

The sample holds a few counts of this clone. The rearrangement links TRBV19 to TRBJ2-2; a possible D gene is TRBD2 (6 bases). Trimming stripped 5 bases from V and 4 bases from J, with 14 bases between. Germline assignment: CDR1 LNHDA and CDR2 SQIVND (reference sequence). The CDR3 runs to 15 residues. The CDR3 reads CASSVRLGVTGELFF. CDR3 coding DNA: TGTGCCAGTAGTGTTCGACTAGGCGTCACCGGGGAGCTGTTTTTT.

This clone was seen only once. V usage is TRBV29-1 and J usage is TRBJ1-2; D is uncertain. CDR1 is SQVTM, CDR2 ANQGSEA, per germline. Trimming removed 6 bases at V and 0 bases at J, with 5 bases between. The CDR3 has 11 residues. CDR3 in DNA: TGCAGCGTATCAACTAACTATGGCTACACCTTC. It codes for CSVSTNYGYTF. Using reference TRBV29-1 and TRBJ1-2 for the parts outside the CDR3, the full variable domain is SAVISQKPSRDICQRGTSLTIQCQVDSQVTMMFWYRQQPGQSLTLIATANQGSEATYESGFVIDKFPISRPNLTFSTLTVSNMSPEDSSIYLCSVSTNYGYTFGSGTRLTVV.

V gene TRBV6-5 combines with J gene TRBJ2-1; TRBD2 agrees at 7 bases. The CDR3 contains 14 residues. CDR1 is MNHEY and CDR2 is SVGAGI in the germline V gene. V dropped 2 bases and J dropped 2; count of bases not matched to a gene: 0. In DNA form, the CDR3 reads TGTGCCAGCAGTTACGGGGGGGCCTACAATGAGCAGTTCTTC. Its translation is CASSYGGAYNEQFF.

V and J are TRBV19 and TRBJ1-3; no reliable D call. The CDR3 length is 11 residues. Germline CDR1 and CDR2: LNHDA and SQIVND (reference sequence). The ends were cut back, 11 bases at V and 0 bases at J, with 5 bases in the middle. The CDR3, as DNA: TGTGCCGTCAACTCTGGAAACACCATATATTTT. Translation gives CAVNSGNTIYF.

There are a few counts of this clone. The chain carries TRBV6-1 and TRBJ1-4; weak D call: TRBD1 (6 bases). The CDR3 length is 15 residues. From germline, CDR1 is MNHNS and CDR2 SASEGT. The ends were cut back, 1 base at V and 3 bases at J, with 9 bases in the middle. The CDR3 is CASSEVTGSNEKLFF. In DNA, the CDR3 is TGTGCCAGCAGTGAAGTGACAGGTTCTAATGAAAAACTGTTTTTT.

J is TRBJ2-1 and V is TRBV24-1; D not certain. In germline, CDR1 is KGHDR, CDR2 SFDVKD. The CDR3 is 14 residues long. The V gene lost 0 bases and the J gene lost 5 bases, with 7 bases spanning the gap. As DNA, the CDR3 is TGTGCCACCAGTGATTTGACCTCAGACAATGAGCAGTTCTTC. It is translated as CATSDLTSDNEQFF.

The CDR3 is CALLRQGSYNEQFF. Here the CDR3 DNA reads TGTGCCCTTTTGCGACAGGGCTCCTACAATGAGCAGTTCTTC. The V gene is TRBV30, the J gene TRBJ2-1; 7 positions agree with TRBD1. This CDR3 contains 14 residues. The germline V gene has CDR1 GTSNPN and CDR2 SVGIG (reference sequence). Trimming at V came to 8 bases and at J to 0 bases, leaving 7 bases not matched to a gene.

This clone was counted only a few times. The gene calls are TRBV7-9 and TRBJ2-7; D gene uncertain. V lost 2 bases and J lost 3, with 8 bases in between. The germline V gene encodes CDR1 SEHNR and CDR2 FQNEAQ (reference sequence). This CDR3 spans 13 amino acids. CDR3 in DNA: TGTGCCAGCAGCTTAACGGGTATCTACGAGCAGTACTTC. Translated, it gives CASSLTGIYEQYF.

This rearrangement joins TRBV6-5 to TRBJ2-1; 11 bases fit TRBD2. CDR1 and CDR2 from the germline V gene are MNHEY and SVGAGI. The CDR3 contains 14 residues. V lost 8 bases and J lost 4; bases outside the gene matches: 4. CDR3 coding DNA: TGTGCCAGCGGTTCTAGCGGGAGGTACAATGAGCAGTTCTTC. Protein sequence: CASGSSGRYNEQFF.

The chain links TRBV29-1 to TRBJ2-2; 8 bases align to TRBD2. Germline CDR1 reads SQVTM; CDR2 reads ANQGSEA. Trimming took 7 bases from V and 3 from J; bases not matched to a gene: 7. This CDR3 has 14 residues. This CDR3 reads CSANLAGHTGELFF. In nucleotides, the CDR3 is TGCAGCGCGAACCTAGCGGGCCACACCGGGGAGCTGTTTTTT.